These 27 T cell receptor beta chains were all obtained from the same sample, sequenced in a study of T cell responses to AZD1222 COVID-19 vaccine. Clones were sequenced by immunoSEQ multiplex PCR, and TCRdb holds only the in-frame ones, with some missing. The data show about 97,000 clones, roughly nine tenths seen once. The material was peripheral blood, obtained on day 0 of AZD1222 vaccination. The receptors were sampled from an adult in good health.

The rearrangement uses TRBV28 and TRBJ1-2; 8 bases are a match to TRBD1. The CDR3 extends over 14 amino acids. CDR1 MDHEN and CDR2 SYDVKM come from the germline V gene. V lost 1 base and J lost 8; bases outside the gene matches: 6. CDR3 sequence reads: CASSLSWTGSGYTF. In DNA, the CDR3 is TGTGCCAGCAGTTTATCTTGGACAGGGTCCGGCTACACCTTC.

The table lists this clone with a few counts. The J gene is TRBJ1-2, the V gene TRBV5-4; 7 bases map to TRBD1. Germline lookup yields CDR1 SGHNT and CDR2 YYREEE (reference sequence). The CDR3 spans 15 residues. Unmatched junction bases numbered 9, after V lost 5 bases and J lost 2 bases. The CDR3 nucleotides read TGTGCCAGCAGTTATTCAGGGGGTGGGAACTATGGCTACACCTTC. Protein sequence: CASSYSGGGNYGYTF.

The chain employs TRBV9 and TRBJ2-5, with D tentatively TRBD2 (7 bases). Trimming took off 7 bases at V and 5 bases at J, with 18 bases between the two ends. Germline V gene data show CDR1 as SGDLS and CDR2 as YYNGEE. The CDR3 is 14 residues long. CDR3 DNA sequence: TGTGCCAGCGGGAGGGGGAACGGGAGGGAGACCCAGTACTTC. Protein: CASGRGNGRETQYF.

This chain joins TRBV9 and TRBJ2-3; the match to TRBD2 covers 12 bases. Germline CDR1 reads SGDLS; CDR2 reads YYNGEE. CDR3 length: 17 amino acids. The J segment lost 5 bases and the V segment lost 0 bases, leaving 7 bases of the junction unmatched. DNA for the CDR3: TGTGCCAGCAGCGTAGCTCGATCTAGCGGGAGGGAAGATACGCAGTATTTT. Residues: CASSVARSSGREDTQYF.

CDR3 loop: CASSSGQRYGYTF. CDR3 DNA: TGTGCCAGCAGCTCGGGACAGCGCTATGGCTACACCTTC. The V gene is TRBV7-9, the J gene TRBJ1-2, with 7 bases identical to TRBD1. CDR1 is SEHNR, CDR2 FQNEAQ, per germline (reference sequence). This CDR3 is 13 amino acids long. J gave up 4 bases and V 4 bases, and 3 bases lay outside the gene matches.

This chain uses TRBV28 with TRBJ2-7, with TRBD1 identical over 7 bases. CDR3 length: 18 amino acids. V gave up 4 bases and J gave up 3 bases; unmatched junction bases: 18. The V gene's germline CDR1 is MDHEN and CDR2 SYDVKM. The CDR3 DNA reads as TGTGCCAGCAGTTCCTTCCTCCTCTACGAAGGGGGCCGCTACGAGCAGTACTTC. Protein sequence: CASSSFLLYEGGRYEQYF. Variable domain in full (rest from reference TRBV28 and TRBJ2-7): DVKVTQSSRYLVKRTGEKVFLECVQDMDHENMFWYRQDPGLGLRLIYFSYDVKMKEKGDIPEGYSVSREKKERFSLILESASTNQTSMYLCASSSFLLYEGGRYEQYFGPGTRLTVT.

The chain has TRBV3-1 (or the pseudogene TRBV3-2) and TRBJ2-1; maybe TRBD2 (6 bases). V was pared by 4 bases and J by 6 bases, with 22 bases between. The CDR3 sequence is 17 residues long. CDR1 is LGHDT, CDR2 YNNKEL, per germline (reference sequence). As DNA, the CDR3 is TGTGCCAGCAGCCCCAGGGTTAGGTCTAGCGATTCCAATGAGCAGTTCTTC. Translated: CASSPRVRSSDSNEQFF.

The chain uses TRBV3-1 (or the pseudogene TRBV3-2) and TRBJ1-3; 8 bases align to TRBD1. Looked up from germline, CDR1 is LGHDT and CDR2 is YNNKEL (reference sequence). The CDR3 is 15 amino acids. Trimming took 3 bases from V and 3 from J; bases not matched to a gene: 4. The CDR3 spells CASSQQGADGNTIYF. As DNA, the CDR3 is TGTGCCAGCAGCCAGCAGGGGGCGGATGGAAACACCATATATTTT.

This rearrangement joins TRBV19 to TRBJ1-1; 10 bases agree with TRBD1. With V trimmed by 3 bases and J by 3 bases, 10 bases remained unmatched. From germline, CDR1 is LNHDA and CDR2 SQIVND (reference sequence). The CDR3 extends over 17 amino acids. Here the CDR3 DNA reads TGTGCCAGTAGTATGTATGTTGGGACAGGGGCGGACACTGAAGCTTTCTTT. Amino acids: CASSMYVGTGADTEAFF.

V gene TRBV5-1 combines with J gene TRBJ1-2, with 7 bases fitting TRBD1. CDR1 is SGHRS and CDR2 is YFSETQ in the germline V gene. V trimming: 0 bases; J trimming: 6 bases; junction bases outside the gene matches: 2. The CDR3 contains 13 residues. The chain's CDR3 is CASSLVGGDGYTF. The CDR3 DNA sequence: TGCGCCAGCAGCTTGGTAGGGGGCGATGGCTACACCTTC.

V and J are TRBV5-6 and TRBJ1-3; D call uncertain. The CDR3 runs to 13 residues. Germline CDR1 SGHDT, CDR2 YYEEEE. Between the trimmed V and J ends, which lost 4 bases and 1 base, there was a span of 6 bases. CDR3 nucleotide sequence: TGTGCCAGCAGCACGAGTTCTGGAAACACCATATATTTT. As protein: CASSTSSGNTIYF.

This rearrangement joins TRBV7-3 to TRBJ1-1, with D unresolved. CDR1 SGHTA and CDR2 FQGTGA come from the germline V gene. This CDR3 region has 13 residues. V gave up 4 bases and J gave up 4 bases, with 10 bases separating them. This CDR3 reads CASSSVSVTEAFF. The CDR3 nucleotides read TGTGCCAGCAGCTCCGTCAGCGTCACTGAAGCTTTCTTT.

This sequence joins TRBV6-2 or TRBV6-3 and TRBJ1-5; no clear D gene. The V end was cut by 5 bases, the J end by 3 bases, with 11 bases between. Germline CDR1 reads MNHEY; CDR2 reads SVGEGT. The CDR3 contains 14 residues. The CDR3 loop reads CASSTRAYNQPQHF. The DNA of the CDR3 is TGTGCCAGCAGTACCCGGGCCTACAATCAGCCCCAGCATTTT.

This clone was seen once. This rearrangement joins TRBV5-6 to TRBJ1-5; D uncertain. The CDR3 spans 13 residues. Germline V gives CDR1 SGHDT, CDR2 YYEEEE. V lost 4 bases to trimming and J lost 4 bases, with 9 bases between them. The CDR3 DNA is TGTGCCAGCAGCCTTAGGGAAAATCAGCCCCAGCATTTT. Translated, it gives CASSLRENQPQHF.

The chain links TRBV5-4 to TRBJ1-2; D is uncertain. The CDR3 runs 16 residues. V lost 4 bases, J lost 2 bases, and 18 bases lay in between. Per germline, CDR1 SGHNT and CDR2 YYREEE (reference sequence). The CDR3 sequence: CASSPGISAQNYGYTF. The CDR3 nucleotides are TGTGCCAGCAGCCCGGGAATATCGGCGCAGAACTATGGCTACACCTTC.

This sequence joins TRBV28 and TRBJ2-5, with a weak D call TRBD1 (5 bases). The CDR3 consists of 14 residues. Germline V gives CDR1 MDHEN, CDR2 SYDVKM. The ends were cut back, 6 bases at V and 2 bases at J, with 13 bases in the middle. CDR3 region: CASRGTGVQETQYF. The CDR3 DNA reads TGTGCCAGCAGGGGAACAGGAGTTCAAGAGACCCAGTACTTC.

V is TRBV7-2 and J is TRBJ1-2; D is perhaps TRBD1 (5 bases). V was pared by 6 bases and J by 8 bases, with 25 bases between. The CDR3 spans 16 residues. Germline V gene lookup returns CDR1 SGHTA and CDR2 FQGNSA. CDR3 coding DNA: TGTGCCAGCAGACTTTGGGACGCAAAAACCACGGAGGGCTACACCTTC. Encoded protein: CASRLWDAKTTEGYTF.

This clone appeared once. The CDR3 here is CATSRDQGTYSNQPQHF. The CDR3 nucleotides are TGTGCCACCAGCAGAGATCAGGGGACATATAGCAATCAGCCCCAGCATTTT. The rearrangement links TRBV15 to TRBJ1-5; tentative D call: TRBD1 (6 bases). With 0 bases removed from V and 0 bases from J, the gap between germline ends came to 12 bases. The CDR3 has 17 residues. CDR1 is LNHNV, CDR2 YYDKDF, per germline (reference sequence).

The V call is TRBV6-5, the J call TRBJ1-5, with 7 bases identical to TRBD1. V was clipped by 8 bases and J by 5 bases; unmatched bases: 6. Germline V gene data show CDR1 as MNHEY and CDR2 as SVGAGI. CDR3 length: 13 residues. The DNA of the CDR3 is TGTGCCAGCCGCCCCGACAGGGATCAGCCCCAGCATTTT. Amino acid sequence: CASRPDRDQPQHF.

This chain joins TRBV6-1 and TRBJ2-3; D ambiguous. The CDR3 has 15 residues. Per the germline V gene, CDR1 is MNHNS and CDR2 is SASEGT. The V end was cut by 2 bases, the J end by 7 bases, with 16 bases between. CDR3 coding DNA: TGTGCCAGCAGTGAATCGGGCTTAACCTCCCATACGCAGTATTTT. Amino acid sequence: CASSESGLTSHTQYF.

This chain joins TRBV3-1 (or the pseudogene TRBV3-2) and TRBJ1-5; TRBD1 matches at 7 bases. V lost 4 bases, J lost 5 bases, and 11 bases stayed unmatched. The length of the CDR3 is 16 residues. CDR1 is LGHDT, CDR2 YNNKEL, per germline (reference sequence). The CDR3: CASSLGLQGTYQPQHF. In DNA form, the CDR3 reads TGTGCCAGCAGCCTCGGCCTACAGGGGACCTATCAGCCCCAGCATTTT.

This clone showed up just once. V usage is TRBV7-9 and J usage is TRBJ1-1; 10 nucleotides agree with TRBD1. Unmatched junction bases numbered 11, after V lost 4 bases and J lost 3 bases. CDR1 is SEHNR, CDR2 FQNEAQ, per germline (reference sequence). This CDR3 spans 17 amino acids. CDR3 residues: CASSSVPGQGLDTEAFF. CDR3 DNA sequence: TGTGCCAGCAGCTCGGTCCCGGGACAGGGGTTGGACACTGAAGCTTTCTTT.

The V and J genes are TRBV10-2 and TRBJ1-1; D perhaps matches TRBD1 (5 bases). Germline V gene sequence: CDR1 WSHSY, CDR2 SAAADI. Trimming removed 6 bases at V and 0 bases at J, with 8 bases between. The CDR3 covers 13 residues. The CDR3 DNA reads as TGCGCCAGCAGCCCGACAGTGAACACTGAAGCTTTCTTT. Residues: CASSPTVNTEAFF.

The CDR3 loop is CASSLRQGEKLFF. In nucleotides, the CDR3 is TGTGCCAGCAGCCTAAGACAGGGAGAAAAACTGTTTTTT. V and J are TRBV7-2 and TRBJ1-4; 7 bases fit TRBD1. J lost 8 bases, V lost 5 bases, and 5 bases had no gene match. Germline lookup yields CDR1 SGHTA and CDR2 FQGNSA. The CDR3 length is 13 residues.

The CDR3 region has the DNA TGTGCCAGCAGCCCAGGTGCAACTAATGAAAAACTGTTTTTT. This encodes CASSPGATNEKLFF. This chain connects TRBV3-1 (or the pseudogene TRBV3-2) to TRBJ1-4; D uncertain. The germline gives CDR1 LGHDT, CDR2 YNNKEL (reference sequence). The CDR3 loop spans 14 amino acids. The V gene lost 4 bases and the J gene lost 0 bases, with 6 bases spanning the gap.

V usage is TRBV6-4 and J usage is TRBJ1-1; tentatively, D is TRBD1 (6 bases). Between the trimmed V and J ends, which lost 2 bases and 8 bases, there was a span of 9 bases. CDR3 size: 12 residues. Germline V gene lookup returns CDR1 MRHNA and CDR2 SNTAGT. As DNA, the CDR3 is TGTGCCAGCAGTGACCCAACAGGGGAAGCTTTCTTT. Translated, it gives CASSDPTGEAFF.

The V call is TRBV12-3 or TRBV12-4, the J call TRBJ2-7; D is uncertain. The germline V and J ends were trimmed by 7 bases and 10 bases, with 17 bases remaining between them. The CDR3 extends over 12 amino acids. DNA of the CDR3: TGTGCCAGCACCGAGACGGACCGTTCCCAGTACTTC. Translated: CASTETDRSQYF.